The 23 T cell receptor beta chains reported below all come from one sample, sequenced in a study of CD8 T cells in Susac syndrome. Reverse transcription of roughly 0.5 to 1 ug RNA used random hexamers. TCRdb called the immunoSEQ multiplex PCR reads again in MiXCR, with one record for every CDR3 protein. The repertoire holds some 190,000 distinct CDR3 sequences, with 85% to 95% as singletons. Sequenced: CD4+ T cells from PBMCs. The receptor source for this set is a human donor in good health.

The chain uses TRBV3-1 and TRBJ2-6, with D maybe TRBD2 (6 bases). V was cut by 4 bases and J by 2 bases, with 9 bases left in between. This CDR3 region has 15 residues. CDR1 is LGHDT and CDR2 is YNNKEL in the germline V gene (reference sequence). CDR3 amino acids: CASSPRGTGANVLTF. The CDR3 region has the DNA TGTGCCAGCAGCCCCCGGGGGACTGGGGCCAACGTCCTGACTTTC. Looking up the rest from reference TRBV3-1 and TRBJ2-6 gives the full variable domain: DTAVSQTPKYLVTQMGNDKSIKCEQNLGHDTMYWYKQDSKKFLKIMFSYNNKELIINETVPNRFSPKSPDKAHLNLHINSLELGDSAVYFCASSPRGTGANVLTFGAGSRLTVL.

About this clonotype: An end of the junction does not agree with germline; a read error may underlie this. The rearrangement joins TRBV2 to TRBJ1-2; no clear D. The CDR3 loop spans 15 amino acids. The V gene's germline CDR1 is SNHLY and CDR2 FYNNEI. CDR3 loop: CASREDMGANYGYTF. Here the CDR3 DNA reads TGTGCCAGCAGAGAAGACATGGGAGCTAACTATGGCTACACCTTC.

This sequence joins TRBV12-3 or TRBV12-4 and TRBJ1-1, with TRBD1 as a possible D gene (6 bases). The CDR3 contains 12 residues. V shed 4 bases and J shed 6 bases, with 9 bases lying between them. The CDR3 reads CASSYGGAEAFF. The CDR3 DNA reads TGTGCCAGCAGTTATGGGGGCGCTGAAGCTTTCTTT.

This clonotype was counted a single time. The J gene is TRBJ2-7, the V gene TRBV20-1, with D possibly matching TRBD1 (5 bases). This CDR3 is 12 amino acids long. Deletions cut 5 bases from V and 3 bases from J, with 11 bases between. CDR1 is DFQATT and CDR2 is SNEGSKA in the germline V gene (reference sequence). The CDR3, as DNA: TGCAGTGCTGAGCAGGGTATCTACGAGCAGTACTTC. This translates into CSAEQGIYEQYF.

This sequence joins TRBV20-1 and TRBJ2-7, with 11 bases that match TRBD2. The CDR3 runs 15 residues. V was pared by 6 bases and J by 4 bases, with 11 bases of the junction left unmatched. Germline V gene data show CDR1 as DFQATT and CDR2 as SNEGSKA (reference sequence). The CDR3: CSASLAGGIQYEQYF. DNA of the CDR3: TGCAGTGCCTCCCTAGCGGGAGGCATACAATACGAGCAGTACTTC.

CDR3 in DNA: TGCAGCGTTGAGGCGGGAGTCCCAGATACGCAGTATTTT. This translates into CSVEAGVPDTQYF. This rearrangement joins TRBV29-1 to TRBJ2-3, with 7 bases matching TRBD2. The CDR3 consists of 13 residues. Germline V gene lookup returns CDR1 SQVTM and CDR2 ANQGSEA. V shed 3 bases and J 4 bases; nucleotides not matched to a gene: 4.

The DNA for the CDR3 is TGTGCCAGCAAACCGGGACTAGCGGGTCCAGAGACCCAGTACTTC. It specifies CASKPGLAGPETQYF. The V call is TRBV28, the J call TRBJ2-5; 12 positions agree with TRBD2. The CDR3 runs 15 residues. Germline V gene lookup returns CDR1 MDHEN and CDR2 SYDVKM. V was pared by 7 bases and J by 4 bases, with 7 bases of the junction left unmatched.

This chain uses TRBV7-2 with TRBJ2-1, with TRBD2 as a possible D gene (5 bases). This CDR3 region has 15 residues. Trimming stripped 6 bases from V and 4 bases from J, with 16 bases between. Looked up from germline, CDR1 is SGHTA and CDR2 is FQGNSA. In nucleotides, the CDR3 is TGTGCCAGCAGAAGCGGACTGGGTGGATACAATGAGCAGTTCTTC. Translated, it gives CASRSGLGGYNEQFF.

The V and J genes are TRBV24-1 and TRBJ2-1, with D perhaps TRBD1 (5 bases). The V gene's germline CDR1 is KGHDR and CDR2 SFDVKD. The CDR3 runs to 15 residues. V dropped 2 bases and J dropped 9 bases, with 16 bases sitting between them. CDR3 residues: CATSDSHRSRGEQFF. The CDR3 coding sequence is TGTGCCACCAGTGATTCTCACCGCTCAAGGGGTGAGCAGTTCTTC.

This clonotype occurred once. CDR3 protein: CASNRAGEQFF. The CDR3 nucleotides are TGTGCCAGCAATAGGGCCGGTGAGCAGTTCTTC. The chain links TRBV7-2 to TRBJ2-1, with D unresolved. The ends were cut back, 7 bases at V and 9 bases at J, with 10 bases in the middle. The CDR3 totals 11 residues. Germline lookup yields CDR1 SGHTA and CDR2 FQGNSA.

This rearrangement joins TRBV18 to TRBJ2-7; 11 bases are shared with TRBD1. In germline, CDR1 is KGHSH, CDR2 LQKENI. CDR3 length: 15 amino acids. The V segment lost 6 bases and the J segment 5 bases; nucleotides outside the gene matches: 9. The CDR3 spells CASSPSGTGGNEQYF. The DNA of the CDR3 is TGTGCCAGCTCGCCTTCCGGGACAGGGGGAAACGAGCAGTACTTC.

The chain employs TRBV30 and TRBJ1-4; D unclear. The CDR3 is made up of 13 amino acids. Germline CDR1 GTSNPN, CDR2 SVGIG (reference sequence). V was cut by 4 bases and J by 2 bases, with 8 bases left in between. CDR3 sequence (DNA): TGTGCCTGGAACCAAGCTACTAATGAAAAACTGTTTTTT. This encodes CAWNQATNEKLFF.

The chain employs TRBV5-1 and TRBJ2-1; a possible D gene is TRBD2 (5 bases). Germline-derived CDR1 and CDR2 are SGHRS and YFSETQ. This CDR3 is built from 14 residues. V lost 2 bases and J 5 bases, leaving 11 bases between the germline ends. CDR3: CASSFEGSDNEQFF. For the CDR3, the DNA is TGCGCCAGCAGCTTTGAGGGTTCGGACAATGAGCAGTTCTTC.

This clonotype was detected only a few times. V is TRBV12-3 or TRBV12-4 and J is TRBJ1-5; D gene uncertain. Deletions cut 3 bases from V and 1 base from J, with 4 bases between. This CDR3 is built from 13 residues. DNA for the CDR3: TGTGCCAGCAGTTTTAACAGCAATCAGCCCCAGCATTTT. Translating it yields CASSFNSNQPQHF.

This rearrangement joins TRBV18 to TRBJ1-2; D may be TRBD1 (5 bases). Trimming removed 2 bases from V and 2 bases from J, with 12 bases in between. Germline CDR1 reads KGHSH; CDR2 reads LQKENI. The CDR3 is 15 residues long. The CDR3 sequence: CASSPMSGRNYGYTF. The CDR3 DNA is TGTGCCAGCTCACCAATGTCGGGACGGAACTATGGCTACACCTTC.

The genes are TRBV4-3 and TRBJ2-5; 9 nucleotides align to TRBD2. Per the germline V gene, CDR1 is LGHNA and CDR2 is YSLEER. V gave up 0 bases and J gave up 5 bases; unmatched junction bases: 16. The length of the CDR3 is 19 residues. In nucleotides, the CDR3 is TGCGCCAGCAGCCAAGATGAGTGGCTTGCTAGCGGGAAGGTTGAGACCCAGTACTTC. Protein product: CASSQDEWLASGKVETQYF.

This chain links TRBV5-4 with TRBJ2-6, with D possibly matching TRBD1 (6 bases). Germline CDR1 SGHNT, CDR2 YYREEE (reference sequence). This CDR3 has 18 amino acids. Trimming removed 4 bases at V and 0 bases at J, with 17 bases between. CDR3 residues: CASSRPPGATSGANVLTF. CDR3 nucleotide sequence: TGTGCCAGCAGCCGACCCCCAGGGGCCACCTCTGGGGCCAACGTCCTGACTTTC.

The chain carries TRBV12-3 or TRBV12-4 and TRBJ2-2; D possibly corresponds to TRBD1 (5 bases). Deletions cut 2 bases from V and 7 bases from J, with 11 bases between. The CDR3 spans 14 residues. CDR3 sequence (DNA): TGTGCCAGCAGTTTAAGGGAAGACAGCGGGGAGCTGTTTTTT. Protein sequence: CASSLREDSGELFF.

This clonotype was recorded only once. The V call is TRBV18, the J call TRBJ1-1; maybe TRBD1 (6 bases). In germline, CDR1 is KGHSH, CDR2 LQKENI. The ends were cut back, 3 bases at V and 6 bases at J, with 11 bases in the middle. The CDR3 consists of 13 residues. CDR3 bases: TGTGCCAGCTCACCCAGGGGAGAGGCTGAAGCTTTCTTT. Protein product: CASSPRGEAEAFF.

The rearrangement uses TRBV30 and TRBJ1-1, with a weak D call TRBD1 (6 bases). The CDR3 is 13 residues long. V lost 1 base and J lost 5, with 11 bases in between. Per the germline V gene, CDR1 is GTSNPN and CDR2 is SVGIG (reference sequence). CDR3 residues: CAWSGGLGTEAFF. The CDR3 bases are TGTGCCTGGAGTGGGGGGCTCGGGACTGAAGCTTTCTTT.

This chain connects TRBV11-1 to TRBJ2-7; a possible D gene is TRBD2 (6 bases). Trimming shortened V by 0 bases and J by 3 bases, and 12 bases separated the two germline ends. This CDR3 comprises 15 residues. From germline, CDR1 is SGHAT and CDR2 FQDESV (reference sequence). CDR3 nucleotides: TGTGCCAGCAGCTTAGCGGGGGGACGGGACTACGAGCAGTACTTC. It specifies CASSLAGGRDYEQYF.

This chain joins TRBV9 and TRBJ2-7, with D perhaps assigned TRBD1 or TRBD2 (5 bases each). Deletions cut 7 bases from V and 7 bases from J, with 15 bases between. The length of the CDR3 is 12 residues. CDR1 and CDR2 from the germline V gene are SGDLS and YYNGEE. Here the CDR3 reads CASRGPTGEQYF. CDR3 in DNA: TGTGCCAGCCGGGGACCGACCGGGGAGCAGTACTTC.

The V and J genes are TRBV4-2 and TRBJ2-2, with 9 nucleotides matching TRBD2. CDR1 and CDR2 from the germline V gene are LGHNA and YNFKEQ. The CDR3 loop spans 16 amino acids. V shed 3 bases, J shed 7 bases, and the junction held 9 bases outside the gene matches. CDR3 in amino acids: CASSQGIAGVVGELFF. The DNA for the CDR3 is TGTGCCAGCAGCCAGGGCATAGCGGGAGTCGTCGGGGAGCTGTTTTTT.